The 31 T cell receptor beta chains presented below share a single source sample, sequenced in a study of T cells expressing NK-cell markers. TCRdb reprocessed the 5' RACE reads, keeping one entry per CDR3 protein, no DNA. This specimen shows 440,000 or so distinct CDR3 sequences; the ten leading clones hold more than 7%. Sample: blood T cells: a sorted CD56 or NKG2C T cell subset, CD4+ or CD8+ T cells, or bulk PBMC T cells (not recorded which). The receptors here all came from a woman between 18 and 69 years old in good health.

The chain recombines TRBV6-1 with TRBJ1-6. The germline V gene encodes CDR1 MNHNS and CDR2 SASEGT. The CDR3 has 13 amino acids. CDR3 residues: CASTQAANSPLHF.

The chain links TRBV29-1 to TRBJ2-3; TCRdb outputs TRBD1, but without DNA this stays unchecked. CDR1 is SQVTM and CDR2 is ANQGSEA in the germline V gene. The CDR3 extends over 15 amino acids. The chain's CDR3 is CSVGLHGGSTDTQYF.

The chain recombines TRBV4-2 with TRBJ2-1; absent DNA, TCRdb's TRBD1 call cannot be checked. The germline V gene has CDR1 LGHNA and CDR2 YNFKEQ. CDR3 length equals 16 residues. CDR3 loop: CASSQEQAISYNEQFF.

The rearrangement joins TRBV29-1 to TRBJ2-7; as DNA is missing, the TRBD2 call by TCRdb cannot be tested. CDR3 length: 12 amino acids. In germline, CDR1 is SQVTM, CDR2 ANQGSEA. The CDR3 sequence: CSVDGSGREQYF.

V gene TRBV6-6 combines with J gene TRBJ1-4. Germline values: CDR1 MNHNY, CDR2 SVGAGI (reference sequence). This CDR3 contains 13 residues. CDR3 in amino acids: CASSYSPAQGLYF.

The chain recombines TRBV4-1 with TRBJ2-2; TCRdb's D call of TRBD2 is untestable without DNA. Germline CDR1 and CDR2: MGHRA and YSYEKL. The CDR3 contains 17 residues. The CDR3 loop reads CASSPSGRAYISGELFF.

The chain joins TRBV28 to TRBJ2-7. CDR1 is MDHEN and CDR2 is SYDVKM in the germline V gene. CDR3 length equals 14 residues. The CDR3 spells CASSLPDSPYEQYF.

The chain joins TRBV5-5 to TRBJ2-2; the TCRdb D gene call, TRBD1, has no DNA to confirm it. Per the germline V gene, CDR1 is SGHKS and CDR2 is YYEKEE (reference sequence). CDR3 length: 14 residues. The CDR3 reads CASSWTGNTGELFF. The full variable domain, in which reference TRBV5-5 and TRBJ2-2 provide the parts outside the CDR3, is DAGVTQSPTHLIKTRGQQVTLRCSPISGHKSVSWYQQVLGQGPQFIFQYYEKEERGRGNFPDRFSARQFPNYSSELNVNALLLGDSALYLCASSWTGNTGELFFGEGSRLTVL.

The chain recombines TRBV12-3 or TRBV12-4 with TRBJ1-4; the D call from TCRdb, TRBD1, cannot be confirmed without DNA. The CDR3 consists of 16 residues. The CDR3 sequence is CASSREGGTGYEKLFF.

This sequence joins TRBV25-1 and TRBJ1-4; no DNA is available, so the TRBD1 call from TCRdb remains unchecked. CDR3 length: 17 amino acids. The germline CDR1 and CDR2 sequences are MGHDK and SYGVNS. The CDR3 reads CASSESGSGGRDEKLFF.

This chain links TRBV20-1 with TRBJ1-5. Germline loops: CDR1 DFQATT, CDR2 SNEGSKA (reference sequence). This CDR3 comprises 14 residues. This chain's CDR3 is CSAGGVSQDQPQHF.

The chain recombines TRBV20-1 with TRBJ2-5; the TCRdb D gene call, TRBD1, has no DNA to confirm it. The CDR3 has 14 residues. Germline V gene lookup returns CDR1 DFQATT and CDR2 SNEGSKA (reference sequence). CDR3 sequence: CSAGKVRGGETQYF.

The chain links TRBV20-1 to TRBJ2-3; with no DNA, the TCRdb D assignment of TRBD2 cannot be verified. The CDR3 is 12 residues long. Germline CDR1 and CDR2: DFQATT and SNEGSKA (reference sequence). Here the CDR3 reads CSAPPGGDTQYF.

The V and J genes are TRBV12-3 or TRBV12-4 and TRBJ1-4. The CDR3 loop spans 16 amino acids. CDR3 sequence: CASTLRISGSNEKLFF.

The rearrangement links TRBV4-1 to TRBJ1-1. This CDR3 region has 15 residues. Germline V CDR1 and CDR2: MGHRA, YSYEKL. CDR3 sequence: CASSLHREDNTEAFF.

The V and J genes are TRBV20-1 and TRBJ1-2; checking the TCRdb D call of TRBD1 is not possible without DNA. CDR3 length: 13 amino acids. Germline V gene sequence: CDR1 DFQATT, CDR2 SNEGSKA (reference sequence). CDR3 region: CSASLNGGGAYTF.

The chain has TRBV7-2 and TRBJ2-7. CDR1 is SGHTA and CDR2 is FQGNSA in the germline V gene. This CDR3 spans 16 amino acids. The CDR3 loop reads CASRPQSSSSSYEQYF.

This rearrangement joins TRBV12-3 or TRBV12-4 to TRBJ2-4; TCRdb selects TRBD2, and the lack of DNA leaves this call unchecked. This CDR3 comprises 16 residues. The CDR3 sequence: CASSPDYTLAKNIQYF.

The rearrangement uses TRBV20-1 and TRBJ2-1; TCRdb reports TRBD1, a call that lacks DNA to check it against. This CDR3 contains 12 residues. Germline loops: CDR1 DFQATT, CDR2 SNEGSKA (reference sequence). Here the CDR3 reads CTPGEDYNEQFF.

The rearrangement uses TRBV27 and TRBJ1-1. Germline-derived CDR1 and CDR2 are MNHEY and SMNVEV (reference sequence). This CDR3 contains 13 residues. Here the CDR3 reads CASSFSHNTEAFF.

The chain carries TRBV12-3 or TRBV12-4 and TRBJ2-5. The CDR3 has 17 amino acids. The CDR3 region is CASSFESDRGAGETQYF.

The chain combines TRBV6-1 with TRBJ2-5; absent DNA, TCRdb's TRBD1 call cannot be checked. Looked up from germline, CDR1 is MNHNS and CDR2 is SASEGT. The CDR3 extends over 15 amino acids. The CDR3 is CASTRRGGSEETQYF.

The V and J genes are TRBV12-3 or TRBV12-4 and TRBJ1-3; TCRdb's D gene call, TRBD1, goes unchecked for lack of DNA. This CDR3 comprises 12 residues. This chain's CDR3 is CASSLERGTIYF.

The chain couples TRBV2 to TRBJ2-2; the D gene TCRdb calls, TRBD1, cannot be checked with no DNA. Germline CDR1 and CDR2: SNHLY and FYNNEI. This CDR3 region has 15 residues. This CDR3 is CASSRQGALAGELFF.

The chain uses TRBV11-2 and TRBJ2-2; the TRBD2 assignment by TCRdb is unverifiable without DNA. The CDR3 is 17 amino acids. The germline V gene has CDR1 SGHAT and CDR2 FQNNGV. The CDR3 sequence: CASSPWTSAYGTGELFF.

The genes are TRBV5-6 and TRBJ1-4; TCRdb's D gene call, TRBD1, goes unchecked for lack of DNA. CDR1 is SGHDT and CDR2 is YYEEEE in the germline V gene. This CDR3 is 14 amino acids long. CDR3 residues: CASSLYGSLEKLFF.

The chain's CDR3 is CASSVRGLNTEAFF. This rearrangement joins TRBV6-1 to TRBJ1-1. This CDR3 region has 14 residues. Germline V gives CDR1 MNHNS, CDR2 SASEGT.

The CDR3: CSAAVNRGDQETQYF. The chain couples TRBV20-1 to TRBJ2-5. The germline V gene encodes CDR1 DFQATT and CDR2 SNEGSKA (reference sequence). The CDR3 has 15 amino acids.

The gene calls are TRBV20-1 and TRBJ2-1; TCRdb proposes TRBD1, but this gene call is untestable without DNA. The CDR3 has 17 amino acids. Germline-derived CDR1 and CDR2 are DFQATT and SNEGSKA (reference sequence). The CDR3 protein is CSTGGPGLAATYNEQFF.

This chain joins TRBV9 and TRBJ2-3; TCRdb's D call of TRBD2 is untestable without DNA. Per germline, CDR1 SGDLS and CDR2 YYNGEE. The CDR3 sequence is 17 residues long. CDR3 sequence reads: CASSPEVGRTSTDTQYF.

This chain links TRBV7-2 with TRBJ2-3. The CDR3 has 14 amino acids. Germline CDR1 is SGHTA and CDR2 is FQGNSA. The CDR3 reads CASSLDGVLDTQYF.